Following are 32 T cell receptor beta chains from one sample sequenced in a study of shared clonotypes between healthy human individuals. Profiling relied on immunoSEQ multiplex PCR, and the TCRdb table lists in-frame clones only, not all of them. Of hundreds of thousands of clones detected, about three quarters appear once; the ten largest clones hold 1.5% to 2%. The specimen sequenced was memory CD4+ T cells sorted from blood. Subset noted: CD45RA-negative fraction. The receptors stem from a woman aged 30 to 39 in good health.

The chain uses TRBV19 and TRBJ2-1; D gene uncertain. The germline V gene has CDR1 LNHDA and CDR2 SQIVND (reference sequence). There are 15 residues in the CDR3. V shed 0 bases and J shed 8 bases, with 14 bases lying between them. This chain's CDR3 is CASSIESVGSHEQFF. The CDR3 DNA reads TGTGCCAGTAGTATAGAGTCTGTAGGGTCCCATGAGCAGTTCTTC. The entire variable domain, with the rest obtained from reference TRBV19 and TRBJ2-1, is as follows: DGGITQSPKYLFRKEGQNVTLSCEQNLNHDAMYWYRQDPGQGLRLIYYSQIVNDFQKGDIAEGYSVSREKKESFPLTVTSAQKNPTAFYLCASSIESVGSHEQFFGPGTRLTVL.

The chain employs TRBV9 and TRBJ2-3; 7 nucleotides align to TRBD2. J was trimmed by 2 bases and V by 3 bases; bases with no gene match: 6. CDR3 length: 15 residues. The germline V gene encodes CDR1 SGDLS and CDR2 YYNGEE. The CDR3 sequence: CASSGASGFTDTQYF. The CDR3 bases are TGTGCCAGCAGCGGGGCTAGCGGCTTCACAGATACGCAGTATTTT.

V usage is TRBV5-5 and J usage is TRBJ1-3; possible D gene TRBD1, 5 bases. Trimming took off 4 bases at V and 2 bases at J, with 13 bases between the two ends. The CDR3 is made up of 15 amino acids. Germline CDR1 and CDR2: SGHKS and YYEKEE (reference sequence). The CDR3, as DNA: TGTGCCAGCAGCCTCGGACAATTGGCTGGAAACACCATATATTTT. Protein: CASSLGQLAGNTIYF. The full variable domain, completed using reference TRBV5-5 and TRBJ1-3, is DAGVTQSPTHLIKTRGQQVTLRCSPISGHKSVSWYQQVLGQGPQFIFQYYEKEERGRGNFPDRFSARQFPNYSSELNVNALLLGDSALYLCASSLGQLAGNTIYFGEGSWLTVV.

This clone was seen only a few times. Compared with germline, one end of the junction differs, possibly owing to a read error. The rearrangement joins TRBV29-1 to TRBJ2-1; TRBD2 matches 7 bases. Germline assignment: CDR1 SQVTM and CDR2 ANQGSEA. This CDR3 comprises 14 residues. Written as DNA, the CDR3 is TGCAGCGTCGAAGGGCTAGCGGCCGACAATGAGCAGTTCTTC. The encoded protein is CSVEGLAADNEQFF.

The chain joins TRBV5-1 to TRBJ1-1; weak D call: TRBD1 (6 bases). CDR1 is SGHRS and CDR2 is YFSETQ in the germline V gene. V lost 0 bases and J 9 bases, leaving 12 bases between the germline ends. The CDR3 loop spans 13 amino acids. CDR3 in DNA: TGCGCCAGCAGCTTGGTTTATGACAGGCAAGCTTTCTTT. Its protein is CASSLVYDRQAFF.

The rearrangement links TRBV5-1 to TRBJ2-5; 10 nucleotides agree with TRBD2. In germline, CDR1 is SGHRS, CDR2 YFSETQ. Trimming cost V 3 bases and J 5 bases; bases outside gene matches: 7. The CDR3 runs to 15 residues. The CDR3 DNA follows: TGCGCCAGCAGCTCTGCGCTAGCGGGAGTGGAGACCCAGTACTTC. It translates to CASSSALAGVETQYF. The full variable domain, rest sourced from reference TRBV5-1 and TRBJ2-5, is KAGVTQTPRYLIKTRGQQVTLSCSPISGHRSVSWYQQTPGQGLQFLFEYFSETQRNKGNFPGRFSGRQFSNSRSEMNVSTLELGDSALYLCASSSALAGVETQYFGPGTRLLVL.

The V call is TRBV11-2, the J call TRBJ2-1; the D gene could be TRBD1 or TRBD2 (5 bases each). The CDR3 spans 13 residues. CDR1 and CDR2 from the germline V gene are SGHAT and FQNNGV. The V end was cut by 6 bases, the J end by 10 bases, with 16 bases between. The CDR3: CASSPPVGAEQFF. In DNA, the CDR3 is TGTGCCAGCAGTCCGCCGGTCGGGGCCGAGCAGTTCTTC. The full variable domain, rest sourced from reference TRBV11-2 and TRBJ2-1, is EAGVAQSPRYKIIEKRQSVAFWCNPISGHATLYWYQQILGQGPKLLIQFQNNGVVDDSQLPKDRFSAERLKGVDSTLKIQPAKLEDSAVYLCASSPPVGAEQFFGPGTRLTVL.

DNA for the CDR3: TGTGCCAGCAGCCCACGTGGGGCCGCGGAATATGAGAACCCAGCCGGAGCTTTCTTT. Translated, it gives CASSPRGAAEYENPAGAFF. V is TRBV7-8 and J is TRBJ1-1, with D possibly being TRBD1 (5 bases). The CDR3 is made up of 19 amino acids. Trimming cost V 5 bases and J 10 bases, with 35 bases left between them. Germline V gene sequence: CDR1 SGHVS, CDR2 FQNEAQ.

The chain carries TRBV28 and TRBJ2-5; TRBD2 aligns across 9 bases. J gave up 4 bases and V 5 bases, and 14 bases lay outside the gene matches. Per germline, CDR1 MDHEN and CDR2 SYDVKM. The length of the CDR3 is 17 residues. CDR3 DNA: TGTGCCAGCAGTCCCATAAGGGCGGGAGGGATCAGAGAGACCCAGTACTTC. This translates into CASSPIRAGGIRETQYF.

V gene TRBV28 combines with J gene TRBJ2-3; 7 positions match TRBD2. Germline assignment: CDR1 MDHEN and CDR2 SYDVKM. The V segment lost 5 bases and the J segment 9 bases; nucleotides outside the gene matches: 11. This CDR3 is built from 14 residues. The CDR3 DNA reads as TGTGCCAGCAGTAGGGACCTTGGCGGGAGAACGCAGTATTTT. This translates into CASSRDLGGRTQYF.

V is TRBV11-2 and J is TRBJ2-7, with D perhaps matching TRBD2 (6 bases). Germline CDR1 is SGHAT and CDR2 is FQNNGV. Trimming stripped 3 bases from V and 6 bases from J, with 18 bases between. This CDR3 has 15 amino acids. CDR3 amino acids: CASSFRPSGGGEQYF. CDR3 sequence (DNA): TGTGCCAGCAGCTTCCGCCCCTCCGGGGGTGGCGAGCAGTACTTC.

This rearrangement joins TRBV7-2 to TRBJ2-7; a weak D match, TRBD2 (6 bases). V lost 1 base and J 4 bases, leaving 14 bases between the germline ends. The CDR3 loop spans 15 amino acids. The germline V gene encodes CDR1 SGHTA and CDR2 FQGNSA. The CDR3 loop reads CASSLGVGRGYEQYF. The CDR3 coding sequence is TGTGCCAGCAGCTTAGGGGTCGGGAGAGGGTACGAGCAGTACTTC.

The gene calls are TRBV2 and TRBJ1-6; D remains ambiguous. The V gene lost 4 bases and the J gene lost 14 bases, with 15 bases spanning the gap. From germline, CDR1 is SNHLY and CDR2 FYNNEI. The CDR3 has 13 amino acids. CDR3: CASSVGMPEALHF. CDR3 DNA sequence: TGTGCCAGCAGTGTCGGGATGCCTGAGGCCCTCCACTTT.

This chain links TRBV6-6 with TRBJ1-3; maybe TRBD1 (6 bases). V lost 2 bases to trimming and J lost 5 bases, with 13 bases between them. Germline CDR1 reads MNHNY; CDR2 reads SVGAGI (reference sequence). The CDR3 is made up of 15 amino acids. CDR3 sequence (DNA): TGTGCCAGCAGTTACGTTCAGGGGCCCCGAAACACCATATATTTT. This sequence encodes CASSYVQGPRNTIYF.

The CDR3: CASSSLRSGDYNEQFF. The CDR3 DNA sequence: TGTGCCAGCAGTTCCCTTAGGAGCGGAGACTACAATGAGCAGTTCTTC. The chain uses TRBV28 and TRBJ2-1; perhaps TRBD2 as D (5 bases). Trimming cost V 4 bases and J 3 bases, with 16 bases left between them. Germline V lookup: CDR1 MDHEN, CDR2 SYDVKM. This CDR3 region has 16 residues.

As concerns this clone: One end of the junction varies from germline; a read error may be responsible. V and J are TRBV20-1 and TRBJ1-2; D not certain. The CDR3 has 11 residues. CDR1 and CDR2 from the germline V gene are DFQATT and SNEGSKA (reference sequence). The DNA of the CDR3 is TGCAGGGTAGTGGCCGGCGAAAAGTCCTCCTTC. Its protein is CRVVAGEKSSF.

This sequence joins TRBV27 and TRBJ2-5, with a possible D match to TRBD2 (6 bases). The CDR3 consists of 10 residues. CDR1 is MNHEY and CDR2 is SMNVEV in the germline V gene (reference sequence). The V gene lost 11 bases and the J gene lost 5 bases, with 9 bases spanning the gap. The CDR3 spells CAAGRETQYF. The CDR3 DNA sequence: TGTGCCGCAGGGAGGGAGACCCAGTACTTC.

J is TRBJ2-5 and V is TRBV7-6; 7 bases match TRBD2. V trimming: 3 bases; J trimming: 5 bases; junction bases outside the gene matches: 6. Per germline, CDR1 SGHVS and CDR2 FNYEAQ. CDR3 length equals 14 residues. CDR3 DNA: TGTGCCAGCAGCTTTTTCGGGGAGGGGGAGACCCAGTACTTC. Its protein is CASSFFGEGETQYF.

The chain links TRBV28 to TRBJ1-4; 9 bases line up with TRBD1. V lost 2 bases to trimming and J lost 6 bases; unmatched junction nucleotides: 7. The CDR3 runs to 16 residues. Germline V lookup: CDR1 MDHEN, CDR2 SYDVKM. The chain's CDR3 is CASSLAPGQGDEKLFF. Written as DNA, the CDR3 is TGTGCCAGCAGTTTAGCCCCGGGACAGGGTGATGAAAAACTGTTTTTT. The full variable domain, completed using reference TRBV28 and TRBJ1-4, is DVKVTQSSRYLVKRTGEKVFLECVQDMDHENMFWYRQDPGLGLRLIYFSYDVKMKEKGDIPEGYSVSREKKERFSLILESASTNQTSMYLCASSLAPGQGDEKLFFGSGTQLSVL.

This sequence joins TRBV19 and TRBJ2-6; D is perhaps TRBD1 (6 bases). Trimming cost V 6 bases and J 9 bases, with 18 bases left between them. The CDR3 runs 15 residues. Germline V gives CDR1 LNHDA, CDR2 SQIVND (reference sequence). The CDR3 loop is CASRPGQLSVNVLTF. The CDR3 DNA is TGTGCCAGTAGACCCGGACAGTTATCGGTCAACGTCCTGACTTTC. The variable domain in full, completed from reference TRBV19 and TRBJ2-6, reads DGGITQSPKYLFRKEGQNVTLSCEQNLNHDAMYWYRQDPGQGLRLIYYSQIVNDFQKGDIAEGYSVSREKKESFPLTVTSAQKNPTAFYLCASRPGQLSVNVLTFGAGSRLTVL.

The V gene is TRBV29-1, the J gene TRBJ2-2, with a tentative D call TRBD2 (6 bases). Germline V CDR1 and CDR2: SQVTM, ANQGSEA. The V end was cut by 3 bases, the J end by 6 bases, with 14 bases between. CDR3 size: 14 residues. The CDR3 region has the DNA TGCAGCGTTGAGATATCGGAGGGGTCCGGGGAGCTGTTTTTT. Amino acid sequence: CSVEISEGSGELFF.

This clone was recorded only once. The rearrangement joins TRBV6-6 to TRBJ2-1; D is undetermined. V lost 2 bases and J 0 bases, leaving 8 bases between the germline ends. Germline CDR1 MNHNY, CDR2 SVGAGI (reference sequence). This CDR3 has 15 amino acids. The CDR3 region has the DNA TGTGCCAGCAGTTACGATGGCGGCTCCTACAATGAGCAGTTCTTC. Translating it yields CASSYDGGSYNEQFF.

The V call is TRBV18, the J call TRBJ2-2; the D gene could be TRBD1 or TRBD2 (5 bases each). V lost 6 bases and J lost 1, with 12 bases in between. Looked up from germline, CDR1 is KGHSH and CDR2 is LQKENI. This CDR3 region has 15 residues. CDR3 coding DNA: TGTGCCAGCTCCCCCGGGACGGTGAACACCGGGGAGCTGTTTTTT. It yields the protein CASSPGTVNTGELFF. Full variable domain (remainder filled in from reference TRBV18 and TRBJ2-2): NAGVMQNPRHLVRRRGQEARLRCSPMKGHSHVYWYRQLPEEGLKFMVYLQKENIIDESGMPKERFSAEFPKEGPSILRIQQVVRGDSAAYFCASSPGTVNTGELFFGEGSRLTVL.

This clone has just one count. The J gene is TRBJ1-2, the V gene TRBV28; D is ambiguous. This CDR3 has 12 amino acids. Trimming cost V 3 bases and J 4 bases, with 6 bases left between them. Germline V lookup: CDR1 MDHEN, CDR2 SYDVKM. This chain's CDR3 is CASSLASYGYTF. The DNA of the CDR3 is TGTGCCAGCAGTTTGGCGTCCTATGGCTACACCTTC.

In this sample, this clone turned up a few times. The chain employs TRBV5-1 and TRBJ2-2, with D possibly being TRBD1 (5 bases). The V gene lost 7 bases and the J gene lost 1 base, with 17 bases spanning the gap. Germline loops: CDR1 SGHRS, CDR2 YFSETQ. CDR3 size: 16 residues. CDR3 protein: CASRADSQVNTGELFF. CDR3 sequence (DNA): TGCGCCAGCCGCGCCGACTCACAGGTGAACACCGGGGAGCTGTTTTTT.

The CDR3 sequence: CASSQTGIAGDRWFF. The CDR3 DNA is TGCGCCAGCAGCCAAACGGGAATAGCGGGAGATCGGTGGTTCTTC. The chain combines TRBV4-1 with TRBJ2-1; 9 bases map to TRBD2. The CDR3 has 15 residues. The V segment lost 2 bases and the J segment 15 bases; nucleotides outside the gene matches: 14. Germline assignment: CDR1 MGHRA and CDR2 YSYEKL.

This clone was seen a few times. The chain carries TRBV6-1 and TRBJ1-4, with 8 bases that match TRBD1. The CDR3 is 15 amino acids. Germline loops: CDR1 MNHNS, CDR2 SASEGT. V trimming: 4 bases; J trimming: 10 bases; junction bases outside the gene matches: 11. CDR3 loop: CASSVVSGQGGKLFF. The CDR3 DNA follows: TGTGCCAGCAGTGTAGTAAGTGGACAGGGCGGAAAACTGTTTTTT.

The V and J genes are TRBV19 and TRBJ1-1; the match to TRBD1 covers 12 bases. Trimming cost V 4 bases and J 1 base; bases outside gene matches: 4. The CDR3 has 16 amino acids. CDR1 and CDR2 from the germline V gene are LNHDA and SQIVND (reference sequence). The CDR3 sequence is CASSNRDRGPNTEAFF. The DNA of the CDR3 is TGTGCCAGTAGTAACCGGGACAGGGGGCCGAACACTGAAGCTTTCTTT.

This chain connects TRBV28 to TRBJ2-7; no reliable D call. CDR1 is MDHEN and CDR2 is SYDVKM in the germline V gene. Trimming pared 4 bases from V and 6 bases from J, leaving 22 bases between. This CDR3 contains 16 residues. The DNA of the CDR3 is TGTGCCAGCAGTTCACTATCGTTCTCCAGCCTCGTCGAGCAGTACTTC. Protein product: CASSSLSFSSLVEQYF.

This sequence joins TRBV11-2 and TRBJ2-1; 9 bases are shared with TRBD2. The CDR3 extends over 15 amino acids. Germline loops: CDR1 SGHAT, CDR2 FQNNGV. Trimming at V came to 2 bases and at J to 7 bases, leaving 6 bases not matched to a gene. The CDR3 bases are TGTGCCAGCAGCTTAACAGCGGGAGGAAAGAATGAGCAGTTCTTC. It yields the protein CASSLTAGGKNEQFF.

The V gene is TRBV6-1, the J gene TRBJ1-1, with 7 bases fitting TRBD1. Trimming took 4 bases from V and 2 from J; bases not matched to a gene: 1. The germline V gene has CDR1 MNHNS and CDR2 SASEGT. The CDR3 totals 13 residues. The CDR3 spells CASSGGGNTEAFF. CDR3 in DNA: TGTGCCAGCAGTGGAGGGGGCAACACTGAAGCTTTCTTT.

The chain carries TRBV28 and TRBJ2-3, with D tentatively TRBD2 (5 bases). V dropped 4 bases and J dropped 0 bases, with 11 bases sitting between them. Germline CDR1 reads MDHEN; CDR2 reads SYDVKM. The CDR3 consists of 15 residues. The CDR3: CASSWTFASTDTQYF. CDR3 coding DNA: TGTGCCAGCAGTTGGACTTTCGCTAGCACAGATACGCAGTATTTT.